This T cell receptor (beta chain) was recovered during a study of cytomegalovirus exposure and HLA in healthy donors (dated by TCRdb to about 2017). Regarding the study in general: An earlier analysis of approximately 550 of the donors reported about 250 Gb of sequence data and more than 90 million unique TCR beta sequences from about 180 million T cells. Class I and class II HLA loci were covered by the typing at four-digit resolution. About 320 gigabases of sequencing data and approximately 85 million unique TCR sequences were included in an early release covering 500 to 750 HLA-typed donors. The study used immunosequencing to profile the T cell repertoires of approximately 690 subjects and linked those repertoires to cytomegalovirus serostatus. All discovery cohort repertoires had been generated on a single sequencing platform. A few DR-DQ haplotypes were treated as single units for association and clustering because of strong linkage in the cohort. In a later genetic analysis, genome-wide SNP genotypes for 398 of the 666 donors were used, and that subset was treated as a discovery cohort. The study was designed to test whether signatures of past pathogen exposure could be identified by cataloging public T cell receptors. Across around 400 genotyped donors of the cohort, an average of approximately 240,000 unique TCR beta nucleotide sequences per donor were sequenced, and around 19% of those sequences were non-productive. High-throughput TCR immunosequencing, statistical association of individual TCRs with disease status, and machine learning were combined to predict cytomegalovirus infection status. The later analysis used no new phenotypic data to find candidate immune exposures, relying instead on TCR beta sequences and their occurrence across donors. A later analysis re-analyzed previously published TCR beta repertoires from roughly 600 donors and added high-resolution HLA genotyping to study TCR occurrence patterns. Typing coverage differed by locus: A, B, C, DRB1 and DQB1 were typed in about 629-640 donors, DQA1 in about 560, DPA1 in nearly 610, and DPB1 in 400 to 490. Donor age, sex, ethnicity and CMV serostatus were collected together with the repertoire data. An earlier analysis of around 640 of the donors used high-throughput TCR beta sequencing to judge whether each TCR beta V gene segment behaved as functional or pseudogenic. Of the approximately 400 genotyped donors, approximately 83% fell in the genetic ancestry cluster associated with self-reported Caucasian donors. A separate validation cohort of about 110 different subjects was used in addition to the roughly 700-subject first cohort. What the authors observed across the whole study: An earlier analysis of several hundred of the donors showed that most TCR beta V segments appeared in productive rearrangements either about 87% or about 30% of the time, which broadly matched IMGT annotations. Most TCR sequences were seen in very few donors, while some public TCRs were found in many individuals. A later genetic analysis associated a missense DCLRE1C variant with V-gene and J-gene trimming of TCR beta chains, and an independent cohort replicated the association. Because some donors lacked HLA typing at each locus, the association tests relied only on the typed subset. CMV serostatus was the only immune exposure information available for the cohort. A later analysis found that TCR association rates varied across HLA loci, with DRB1 alleles showing the most associated TCRs and HLA-C alleles the fewest. In vitro tests confirmed that three of the cytomegalovirus-associated TCR beta chains recognize cytomegalovirus antigens. A later analysis reported that several top co-occurrence clusters appeared linked to parvovirus B19, influenza, CMV and Epstein-Barr virus. The sequencing pipeline was judged likely to have produced a cluster of highly shared sequence variants as a technical artifact. The study listed 150 to 200 TCR beta chains as associated with cytomegalovirus. A further reported finding was that TCR beta sequences accurately predicted the HLA-A and HLA-B alleles for most subjects in the first cohort. At a false discovery rate of 0.05, a later analysis linked some 17,000 TCR beta sequences to specific HLA alleles. In a later analysis, most CMV-associated TCR beta chains were found to appear HLA-restricted, with HLA associations seemingly driven largely by CMV exposure. The earlier analysis of about 600 of the donors excluded roughly 17 rarely observed V segments, including chromosome 9 orphons, because counts were too low. In this cohort, only TCR beta chains were sequenced, and detectable features were limited by the absence of alpha or paired-chain data. Compared with the roughly 700-donor mean, donors in an Asian-associated ancestry cluster had fewer N-insertions in productive TCRs, according to a later genetic analysis. In a later analysis, HLA-associated TCR beta chains were found to be more clonally expanded and to have lower generation probabilities than equally common non-associated chains. The authors suggested that the approach could potentially be extended to other disease states and immunological phenotypes. The classifier was reported to diagnose cytomegalovirus status with high specificity and sensitivity in both the original and validation cohorts. When HLA alleles, especially DR and DQ, strongly co-occurred, attributing TCR associations to individual alleles was difficult. The presence/absence analyses assumed that sequencing depth was roughly uniform across donors, and that assumption may not be true. Linkage disequilibrium might explain the correlated functional status among segregating V segments, but an unknown experimental factor could not be ruled out.

The library was produced with the immunoSEQ multiplex PCR assay. For the multiplex PCR, a mixture combining 60 forward primers for TCR Vbeta segments and 13 reverse primers for TCR Jbeta segments was used. A multiplex PCR assay on genomic DNA amplified the CDR3 region of rearranged TCR beta genes. On the Illumina HiSeq System, the amplified TCR beta libraries were sequenced as 87-base-pair reads. The authors' analysis ran thus. Across the 500 to 700 repertoires, a later analysis counted roughly 77 million unique TCR beta chains, roughly 11 million of which were shared by at least two donors. Raw reads were error-corrected and collapsed into unique sequences by a nearest-neighbor algorithm in which closely related sequences were merged to remove PCR and sequencing errors. V, D and J gene segments were assigned by aligning CDR3 sequences to IMGT reference sequences. For a sequence to be retained, at least a six-nucleotide match to both a V gene segment and a J gene segment was required. Rearrangements were classified as productive when the CDR3 lacked stop codons and remained in frame with V and J, and all other rearrangements were classified as non-productive. CDR3 was defined by IMGT convention, running from the second conserved V-encoded cysteine to the conserved J-encoded phenylalanine. The earlier analysis of 500 to 750 of the donors excluded any sequence lacking an unambiguous match to a single V gene segment. An earlier analysis of approximately 590 of the donors classified V segments as functional when productive rearrangements were above 56.7% and as segregating when the standard deviation between donors was above 5%. A statistical classification framework was built to diagnose cytomegalovirus status from the catalog of TCR beta chain sequences. V and J gene assignment, in a later analysis, came from comparing TCR nucleotide sequences with IMGT/GENE-DB human TR gene sequences. A later analysis assigned CDR3 sequences and most-parsimonious VDJ recombination scenarios with the TCRdist pipeline. A later analysis defined each TCR beta chain by its CDR3 amino acid sequence plus V-gene family, and excluded reads lacking a unique V-gene family. In a later analysis, some 600 highly shared, low-generation-probability nucleotide sequences were removed to address suspected cross-contamination and a sequencing artifact. In a later analysis, a clonal expansion index for each public chain was calculated from normalized within-repertoire ranks of inferred template counts. In a later analysis, generation probabilities were computed using a VDJ recombination model fitted to out-of-frame rearrangements, and the results were checked against IGoR. Hypergeometric tests were used in a later analysis to score TCR-TCR, TCR-HLA and TCR-CMV co-occurrence, with a repertoire-size bias correction applied to the TCR pairs. To estimate false discovery rates, a later analysis permuted the HLA or CMV assignments 20 times. In a later analysis, co-occurring TCRs were grouped using DBSCAN, with TCRdist sequence similarity added in when clustering inside HLA-allele-positive subsets. Co-occurrence clustering excluded repertoires with fewer than 30,000 or more than 120,000 public chains, plus five with anomalous nucleotide sharing. TCRdb stores this immuneACCESS table with in-frame sequences only. Part of the clones is absent; in the studies checked, under half of the shortfall reflects unresolved V genes, and no reason is known for the rest. The D gene and trimming were derived from the DNA, and the V and J assignments and clone size from that table. Within this sample are some 87,000 clones, with nearly 70% of them counted one time only. The ten largest account for about 15% of the sample.

There are a few counts of this clone. This receptor's antigen is unknown. Base qualities are not at hand, and no much larger clone is one base apart. The cohort consisted of fewer than 700 healthy bone marrow donors. At the time of sampling, all cohort members were nominally healthy, though unrecorded immune exposures were likely present. The donor tested CMV seropositive and was one of the 289 seropositive cohort members. A peripheral blood sample was collected from each donor, and TCR beta sequencing was performed on peripheral blood mononuclear cells. Genomic DNA extraction from the blood cell samples was performed with the Qiagen DNeasy Blood Extraction Kit. This clonotype was obtained from a woman aged 45-60 years in good health and CMV-seropositive. Sample: PBMCs.

The sequenced DNA is TGTGCCATCAGCCCAGGGGGCTTGGACACTGAAGCTTTCTTT. Its translation is CAISPGGLDTEAFF. The chain couples TRBV10-3 to TRBJ1-1; 8 bases in the junction line up with TRBD1. The germline V gene specifies ENHRY as CDR1 and SYGVKD as CDR2. Including the terminal cysteine and phenylalanine, the CDR3 comprises 14 residues. Solely the CDR3 DNA is kept, with 42 bases framed from the first base. Trimming takes 6 bases off V and 3 bases off J; junction bases not matched to a gene: 6.